This T cell receptor (beta chain) emerged from a study of cytomegalovirus exposure and HLA in healthy donors. With 60 Vbeta and 13 Jbeta primers, the PCR was carried out. The table came from immunoSEQ multiplex PCR; TCRdb's copy has only in-frame clones and leaves some out. Of around 150,000 clones listed, roughly 80% are singletons. Study outcomes and limitations: An analysis that came later showed most CMV-associated TCR beta chains appearing HLA-restricted. V segments that were indistinguishable, TRBV6-2 and TRBV6-3 among them, were omitted from analysis. For TCR beta chains, V- and J-gene trimming was later linked to a missense DCLRE1C variant. About 150 TCR beta chains were listed as cytomegalovirus-associated.

Per the germline V gene, CDR1 is MNHNY and CDR2 is SVGAGI (reference sequence). V was pared by 10 bases and J by 0 bases, with 16 bases between. This CDR3 is built from 16 residues. This clone was observed once. The target antigen is unknown. The chain couples TRBV6-6 to TRBJ2-6; weak D call: TRBD1 (8 bases). Sequenced material: PBMCs. The receptor comes from a man aged 40-49 years in good health and CMV-seropositive. This CDR3 is CATRDRTSSGANVLTF. The CDR3 DNA reads as TGTGCCACCCGGGACAGGACTAGCTCTGGGGCCAACGTCCTGACTTTC.